The clone carrying this T cell receptor (beta chain) was picked up a small number of times. The sample originates from a study of T cells after yellow fever vaccination. Per germline, CDR1 MNHNY and CDR2 SVGAGI (reference sequence). V lost 5 bases to trimming and J lost 5 bases; unmatched junction nucleotides: 5. The CDR3 loop spans 13 amino acids. TCRdb redid the calling of the 5' RACE reads with MiXCR, one entry per CDR3 protein. This sample has about 430,000 distinct CDR3 sequences, with around 19% found just once. The sequenced sample was PBMCs, obtained before the yellow fever booster vaccination. This rearrangement joins TRBV6-6 to TRBJ2-7, with 8 bases matching TRBD1. The TCR comes from a man in his late teens or twenties who received the YFV17D yellow fever vaccine. The CDR3 sequence is CASSRTGIHEQYF. Here the CDR3 DNA reads TGTGCCAGCAGTCGGACAGGGATCCACGAGCAGTACTTC.